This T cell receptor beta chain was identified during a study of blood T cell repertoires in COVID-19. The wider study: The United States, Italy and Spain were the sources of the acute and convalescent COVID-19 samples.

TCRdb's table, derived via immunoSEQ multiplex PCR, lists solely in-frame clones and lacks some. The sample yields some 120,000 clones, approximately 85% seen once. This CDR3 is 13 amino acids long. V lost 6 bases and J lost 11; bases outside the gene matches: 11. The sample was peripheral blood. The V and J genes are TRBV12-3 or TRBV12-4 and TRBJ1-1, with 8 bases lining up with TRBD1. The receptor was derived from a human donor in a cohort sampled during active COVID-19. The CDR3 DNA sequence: TGTGCCAGCAGCAGGAGGACAGGGATGGAGGCTTTCTTT. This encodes CASSRRTGMEAFF.